These T cell receptor beta chains were read from a single sample in a study of blood T cell repertoires in COVID-19. TCRdb keeps only in-frame clones here, not all; method: immunoSEQ multiplex PCR. The sample contains more than 45,000 clones, around 84% of which appear only once. Sequencing was done on a sample of peripheral blood. These receptors came from a human donor with active COVID-19. The donor label of this sample is uncertain. Each CDR3 is given with its conserved first and last residue. Clone size appears in some rows only: once, few, many, or a class for an expanded clone.

clone_size: NA; v_call: TRBV29-1; j_call: TRBJ2-3; cdr3_aa: CSVADAGNTDTQYF
clone_size: NA; v_call: TRBV12-3/TRBV12-4; j_call: TRBJ1-5; cdr3_aa: CASLEGNQPQHF
clone_size: NA; v_call: TRBV30; j_call: TRBJ2-5; cdr3_aa: CAWSGTVGLTQYF
clone_size: NA; v_call: TRBV28; j_call: TRBJ1-6; cdr3_aa: CASRPPFRARNSPLHF
clone_size: NA; v_call: TRBV11-1; j_call: TRBJ1-4; cdr3_aa: CASSLRSGRNEKLFF
clone_size: NA; v_call: TRBV10-1; j_call: TRBJ2-1; cdr3_aa: CASSLDSSSYNEQFF
clone_size: NA; v_call: TRBV7-9; j_call: TRBJ2-5; cdr3_aa: CASSLSRLNLQETQYF
clone_size: NA; v_call: TRBV6-4; j_call: TRBJ2-1; cdr3_aa: CASSVGLAGYNEQFF
clone_size: NA; v_call: TRBV11-1; j_call: TRBJ2-1; cdr3_aa: CASSTGGLYNEQFF
clone_size: NA; v_call: TRBV5-4; j_call: TRBJ2-1; cdr3_aa: CAIGEARNSYNEQFF
clone_size: NA; v_call: TRBV12-5; j_call: TRBJ2-1; cdr3_aa: CASAEQGSSYNEQFF
clone_size: NA; v_call: TRBV11-2; j_call: TRBJ2-7; cdr3_aa: CASSPVGSSYEQYF
clone_size: NA; v_call: TRBV5-6; j_call: TRBJ1-2; cdr3_aa: CASSFGRQGAVNYGYTF
clone_size: NA; v_call: TRBV6-5; j_call: TRBJ1-6; cdr3_aa: CASKGSGLSNSPLHF
clone_size: NA; v_call: TRBV5-1; j_call: TRBJ1-2; cdr3_aa: CASSANLGGDGYTF
clone_size: NA; v_call: TRBV24-1; j_call: TRBJ2-1; cdr3_aa: CATSDQQGGYNEQFF
clone_size: NA; v_call: TRBV6-2/TRBV6-3; j_call: TRBJ2-3; cdr3_aa: CASSLTLPGRGTDTQYF
clone_size: NA; v_call: TRBV29-1; j_call: TRBJ2-7; cdr3_aa: CSVANWGRSYEQYF
clone_size: NA; v_call: TRBV5-1; j_call: TRBJ1-1; cdr3_aa: CASSPNAGVGTEAFF
clone_size: NA; v_call: TRBV11-2; j_call: TRBJ2-2; cdr3_aa: CASRTGLAGDTGELFF
clone_size: NA; v_call: TRBV18; j_call: TRBJ1-5; cdr3_aa: CASSPGQGFQPQHF
clone_size: NA; v_call: TRBV11-3; j_call: TRBJ1-5; cdr3_aa: CASSVGLNQPQHF
clone_size: NA; v_call: TRBV9; j_call: TRBJ1-3; cdr3_aa: CASSVGGQGLSGNTIYF
clone_size: NA; v_call: TRBV4-3; j_call: TRBJ2-3; cdr3_aa: CASSHQLTGGGTDTQYF
clone_size: NA; v_call: TRBV6-5; j_call: TRBJ2-7; cdr3_aa: CASSQNWYEQYF
clone_size: NA; v_call: TRBV3-1/TRBV3-2; j_call: TRBJ2-7; cdr3_aa: CASSQGTSGSSREQYF
clone_size: NA; v_call: TRBV7-2; j_call: TRBJ2-7; cdr3_aa: CASSSFSGGAYEQYF
clone_size: NA; v_call: TRBV19; j_call: TRBJ2-1; cdr3_aa: CASRARGGRGEQFF
clone_size: NA; v_call: TRBV9; j_call: TRBJ2-7; cdr3_aa: CASSGGLAGALEQYF
clone_size: NA; v_call: TRBV29-1; j_call: TRBJ2-1; cdr3_aa: CSAGTSGGYSYNEQFF
clone_size: NA; v_call: TRBV2; j_call: TRBJ2-1; cdr3_aa: CASTAGLANEQFF
clone_size: once; v_call: TRBV6-5; j_call: TRBJ2-3; cdr3_aa: CASLPRFSSTDTQYF
clone_size: NA; v_call: TRBV24-1; j_call: TRBJ2-7; cdr3_aa: CATSGQGTGEQYF
clone_size: NA; v_call: TRBV27; j_call: TRBJ1-1; cdr3_aa: CASSTFDTNTEAFF
clone_size: NA; v_call: TRBV27; j_call: TRBJ2-7; cdr3_aa: CASSLRGQGYFYEQYF
clone_size: NA; v_call: TRBV2; j_call: TRBJ1-5; cdr3_aa: CASNRQASQPQHF
clone_size: NA; v_call: TRBV19; j_call: TRBJ1-2; cdr3_aa: CASSRAGDGGYTF
clone_size: NA; v_call: TRBV5-1; j_call: TRBJ1-1; cdr3_aa: CASSSGQGRWGEAFF
clone_size: NA; v_call: TRBV5-1; j_call: TRBJ1-1; cdr3_aa: CASSCRDSLQCMNTEAFF
clone_size: NA; v_call: TRBV7-2; j_call: TRBJ2-3; cdr3_aa: CASSSWGGITDTQYF
clone_size: NA; v_call: TRBV7-9; j_call: TRBJ2-7; cdr3_aa: CASSLPGGEQYF
clone_size: NA; v_call: TRBV30; j_call: TRBJ1-1; cdr3_aa: CAWSLAENTEAFF
clone_size: NA; v_call: TRBV27; j_call: TRBJ2-2; cdr3_aa: CASTPAGTTGELFF
clone_size: NA; v_call: TRBV18; j_call: TRBJ1-1; cdr3_aa: CASSTQTGGFAEAFF
clone_size: NA; v_call: TRBV28; j_call: TRBJ2-2; cdr3_aa: CASREDSHNTGELFF
clone_size: once; v_call: TRBV29-1; j_call: TRBJ2-7; cdr3_aa: CSAGGQSRYEQYF
clone_size: NA; v_call: TRBV4-2; j_call: TRBJ2-7; cdr3_aa: CASSQGNYEQYF
clone_size: NA; v_call: TRBV5-1; j_call: TRBJ2-1; cdr3_aa: CASSLGVGGLGEQFF
clone_size: NA; v_call: TRBV9; j_call: TRBJ1-1; cdr3_aa: CASSVAGGGTEAFF
clone_size: NA; v_call: TRBV7-2; j_call: TRBJ1-2; cdr3_aa: CASSLPQGRGYTF
clone_size: NA; v_call: TRBV7-3; j_call: TRBJ2-2; cdr3_aa: CASSSGVRGTGELFF
clone_size: NA; v_call: TRBV18; j_call: TRBJ2-4; cdr3_aa: CASSPPRTVQGDIQYF
clone_size: NA; v_call: TRBV7-4; j_call: TRBJ2-1; cdr3_aa: CASSPLTAYGRTSGSSYNEQFF
clone_size: NA; v_call: TRBV2; j_call: TRBJ2-7; cdr3_aa: CASRETSGGRSYEQYF
clone_size: few; v_call: TRBV19; j_call: TRBJ2-1; cdr3_aa: CASGPRNEQFF
clone_size: NA; v_call: TRBV27; j_call: TRBJ2-1; cdr3_aa: CASSLYQGLSSYNEQFF
clone_size: NA; v_call: TRBV19; j_call: TRBJ2-2; cdr3_aa: CASSILQGGGTGELFF
clone_size: NA; v_call: TRBV11-1; j_call: TRBJ2-3; cdr3_aa: CASSPRGRGVWDTQYF